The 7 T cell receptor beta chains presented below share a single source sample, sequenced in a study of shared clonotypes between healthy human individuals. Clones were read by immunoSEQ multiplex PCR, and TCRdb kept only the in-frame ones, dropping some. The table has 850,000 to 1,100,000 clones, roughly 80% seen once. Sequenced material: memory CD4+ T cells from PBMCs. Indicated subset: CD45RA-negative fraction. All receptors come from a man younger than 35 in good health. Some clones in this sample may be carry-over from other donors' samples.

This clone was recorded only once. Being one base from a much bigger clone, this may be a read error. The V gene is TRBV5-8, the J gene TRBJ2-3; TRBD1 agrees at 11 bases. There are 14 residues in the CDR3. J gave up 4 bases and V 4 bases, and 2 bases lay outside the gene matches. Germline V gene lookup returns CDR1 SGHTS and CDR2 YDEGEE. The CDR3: CASSPGQGADTQYF. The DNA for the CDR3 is TGTGCCAGCAGCCCGGGACAGGGGGCAGATACGCAGTATTTT.

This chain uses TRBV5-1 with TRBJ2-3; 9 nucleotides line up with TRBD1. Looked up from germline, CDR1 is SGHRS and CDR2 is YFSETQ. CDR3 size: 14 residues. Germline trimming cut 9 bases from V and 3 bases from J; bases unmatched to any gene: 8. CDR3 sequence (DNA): TGCGCCACAGGAACAGGGGGCGGAACAGATACGCAGTATTTT. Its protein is CATGTGGGTDTQYF.

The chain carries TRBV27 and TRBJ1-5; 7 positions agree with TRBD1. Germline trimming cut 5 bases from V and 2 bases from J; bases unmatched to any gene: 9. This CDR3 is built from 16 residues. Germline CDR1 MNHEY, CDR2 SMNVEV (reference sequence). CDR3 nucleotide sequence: TGTGCCAGCAGTCCCTCCCAGGGGGTAGGCAATCAGCCCCAGCATTTT. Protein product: CASSPSQGVGNQPQHF.

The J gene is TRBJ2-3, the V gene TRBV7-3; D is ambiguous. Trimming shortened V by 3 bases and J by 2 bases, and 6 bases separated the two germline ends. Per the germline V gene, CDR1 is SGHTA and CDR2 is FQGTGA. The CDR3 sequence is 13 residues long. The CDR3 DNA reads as TGTGCCAGCAGCTTCGGCTTCACAGATACGCAGTATTTT. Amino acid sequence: CASSFGFTDTQYF.

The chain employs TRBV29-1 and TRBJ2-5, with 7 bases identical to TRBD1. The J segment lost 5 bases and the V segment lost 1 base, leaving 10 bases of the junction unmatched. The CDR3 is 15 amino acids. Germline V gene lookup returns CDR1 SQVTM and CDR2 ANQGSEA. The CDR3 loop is CSVEVVATGSETQYF. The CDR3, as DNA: TGCAGCGTTGAAGTAGTGGCGACAGGGTCGGAGACCCAGTACTTC.

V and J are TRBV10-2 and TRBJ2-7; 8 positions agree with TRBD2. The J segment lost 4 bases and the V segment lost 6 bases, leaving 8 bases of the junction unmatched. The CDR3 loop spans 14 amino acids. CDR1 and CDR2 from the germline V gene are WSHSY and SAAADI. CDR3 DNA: TGCGCCAGCAGGACCCCGGGAGGGAGTTACGAGCAGTACTTC. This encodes CASRTPGGSYEQYF.

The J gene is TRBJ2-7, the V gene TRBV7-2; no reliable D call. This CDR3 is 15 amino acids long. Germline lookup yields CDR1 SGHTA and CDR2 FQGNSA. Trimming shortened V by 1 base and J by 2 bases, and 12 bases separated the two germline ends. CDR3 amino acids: CASSLEISATYEQYF. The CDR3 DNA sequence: TGTGCCAGCAGCTTAGAGATTTCAGCAACCTACGAGCAGTACTTC.